The rows below give T cell receptor beta chains drawn from one sample of a study of blood T cells in healthy people across ages. TCRdb reanalysed the 5' RACE reads using MiXCR and keeps one entry per CDR3 protein. The table shows roughly 830,000 distinct CDR3 sequences, with under 80% occurring only once. Sequencing was performed on blood. The receptors derive from a man aged 25-40 years in good health. Both conserved end residues are part of each CDR3. The order of the fields is clone size, V gene, D gene, J gene, CDR3 DNA, CDR3 protein. D genes are given only for firm matches. Expanded clones get a size class; other rows say once, few or many, or leave the size out.

clone size: few
V gene: TRBV25-1
D gene: .
J gene: TRBJ1-6
CDR3 DNA: TGTGCCAGCAGTCGTCCGCGAGGGGCCCTCCACTTT
CDR3 protein: CASSRPRGALHF

clone size: few
V gene: TRBV5-5
D gene: .
J gene: TRBJ2-1
CDR3 DNA: TGTGCCAGCAGCCGTGACGCAGGGGCGTACACCAATGAGCAGTTCTTC
CDR3 protein: CASSRDAGAYTNEQFF

clone size: .
V gene: TRBV27
D gene: .
J gene: TRBJ2-3
CDR3 DNA: TGTGCCAGCAGTGAAATTATAGGGCTAGCGACAGATACGCAGTATTTT
CDR3 protein: CASSEIIGLATDTQYF

clone size: .
V gene: TRBV2
D gene: .
J gene: TRBJ2-1
CDR3 DNA: TGTGCCAGCGGGGGGCCGGCCTACAATGAGCAGTTCTTC
CDR3 protein: CASGGPAYNEQFF

clone size: once
V gene: TRBV20-1
D gene: .
J gene: TRBJ1-6
CDR3 DNA: TGCAGTGCCACTCCGGGGGATATTAATTCACCCCTCCACTTT
CDR3 protein: CSATPGDINSPLHF

clone size: once
V gene: TRBV5-1
D gene: TRBD1
J gene: TRBJ1-6
CDR3 DNA: TGCGCCAGCAGCACCCGACAGGGCTCCTATAATTCACCCCTCCACTTT
CDR3 protein: CASSTRQGSYNSPLHF

clone size: .
V gene: TRBV28
D gene: TRBD1
J gene: TRBJ2-7
CDR3 DNA: TGTGCCAGCAGTTTTCCCACAGGGGGCCGGGGGTCCTACGAGCAGTACTTC
CDR3 protein: CASSFPTGGRGSYEQYF

clone size: few
V gene: TRBV2
D gene: .
J gene: TRBJ2-3
CDR3 DNA: TGTGCCAGCAGGACGGGGACAACCAAGGCAGATACGCAGTATTTT
CDR3 protein: CASRTGTTKADTQYF

clone size: .
V gene: TRBV27
D gene: TRBD2
J gene: TRBJ2-5
CDR3 DNA: TGTGCCGGCAGTTTAATGCGGGGGGTCCAAGAGACCCAGTACTTC
CDR3 protein: CAGSLMRGVQETQYF

clone size: .
V gene: TRBV4-3
D gene: TRBD1
J gene: TRBJ1-1
CDR3 DNA: TGCGCCAGCAGCAACGGACAGGGGGACACTGAAGCTTTCTTT
CDR3 protein: CASSNGQGDTEAFF

clone size: .
V gene: TRBV6-5
D gene: TRBD1
J gene: TRBJ2-7
CDR3 DNA: TGTGCCAGCAGTTTCGCTCGGGACAGGGTCACCTACGAGCAGTACTTC
CDR3 protein: CASSFARDRVTYEQYF

clone size: few
V gene: TRBV9
D gene: .
J gene: TRBJ2-7
CDR3 DNA: TGTGCCAGCAGCGTTCAGGGGAGCGGCTCCTACGAGCAGTACTTC
CDR3 protein: CASSVQGSGSYEQYF

clone size: .
V gene: TRBV9
D gene: TRBD1
J gene: TRBJ2-7
CDR3 DNA: TGTGCCAGCAGCGTAGGGGATGGGCAGGGGGCTTACGAGCAGTACTTC
CDR3 protein: CASSVGDGQGAYEQYF

clone size: few
V gene: TRBV16
D gene: .
J gene: TRBJ2-1
CDR3 DNA: TGTGCCAGCAGCCGTCGGAATGAGCAGTTCTTC
CDR3 protein: CASSRRNEQFF

clone size: few
V gene: TRBV25-1
D gene: .
J gene: TRBJ2-4
CDR3 DNA: TGTGCCAGCAGTGAATATGTCTCAACGGGGAGAAACATTCAGTACTTC
CDR3 protein: CASSEYVSTGRNIQYF

clone size: .
V gene: TRBV15
D gene: .
J gene: TRBJ1-5
CDR3 DNA: TGTGCCACCAGGATCTCGGGGCTCGGCAATCAGCCCCAGCATTTT
CDR3 protein: CATRISGLGNQPQHF

clone size: .
V gene: TRBV7-2
D gene: .
J gene: TRBJ2-5
CDR3 DNA: TGTGCCAGCAGCTTAGAGGTGGGGACCCAGTACTTC
CDR3 protein: CASSLEVGTQYF

clone size: .
V gene: TRBV28
D gene: TRBD1
J gene: TRBJ1-1
CDR3 DNA: TGTGCCAGCAACTACAGGGGCACTGAAGCTTTCTTT
CDR3 protein: CASNYRGTEAFF

clone size: .
V gene: TRBV5-1
D gene: TRBD1
J gene: TRBJ1-4
CDR3 DNA: TGCGCCAGCAGCTCAGGGGGAGGTAATGAAAAACTGTTTTTT
CDR3 protein: CASSSGGGNEKLFF

clone size: .
V gene: TRBV6-6
D gene: .
J gene: TRBJ2-4
CDR3 DNA: TGTGCCAGCAGCACGGAAACGGTAGCCAAAAACATTCAGTACTTC
CDR3 protein: CASSTETVAKNIQYF

clone size: .
V gene: TRBV20-1
D gene: .
J gene: TRBJ2-1
CDR3 DNA: TGCAGTGCTAGAGATCACTACCTCAATGAGCAGTTCTTC
CDR3 protein: CSARDHYLNEQFF

clone size: few
V gene: TRBV12-3/TRBV12-4
D gene: .
J gene: TRBJ2-7
CDR3 DNA: TGTGCCAGCGGGCTTTACGAGCAGTACTTC
CDR3 protein: CASGLYEQYF

clone size: .
V gene: TRBV6-4
D gene: .
J gene: TRBJ1-6
CDR3 DNA: TGTGCCAGCAGTGACTCGCTAAGCTCCTATAATTCACCCCTCCACTTT
CDR3 protein: CASSDSLSSYNSPLHF

clone size: .
V gene: TRBV3-1
D gene: TRBD1
J gene: TRBJ2-7
CDR3 DNA: TGTGCCAGCAGCCTCGGGACAGCCGACGAGCAGTACTTC
CDR3 protein: CASSLGTADEQYF

clone size: once
V gene: TRBV10-3
D gene: TRBD1
J gene: TRBJ1-1
CDR3 DNA: TGTGCCATCAGTGGGTACAGGGGGGGGACTGAAGCTTTCTTT
CDR3 protein: CAISGYRGGTEAFF

clone size: .
V gene: TRBV20-1
D gene: TRBD1
J gene: TRBJ1-2
CDR3 DNA: TGCAGTGCTAGTGAAGGGGGCATCTATGGCTACACCTTC
CDR3 protein: CSASEGGIYGYTF

clone size: once
V gene: TRBV7-2
D gene: .
J gene: TRBJ2-7
CDR3 DNA: TGTGCCAGCAGCTTACTTGGACTCACCTACGAGCAGTACTTC
CDR3 protein: CASSLLGLTYEQYF

clone size: .
V gene: TRBV10-3
D gene: .
J gene: TRBJ2-7
CDR3 DNA: TGTGCCATCAGTGAGGGACGGGGATCCTACGAGCAGTACTTC
CDR3 protein: CAISEGRGSYEQYF

clone size: .
V gene: TRBV24-1
D gene: .
J gene: TRBJ2-3
CDR3 DNA: TGTGCCACCGGGGGGTTCATGCTCACAGATACGCAGTATTTT
CDR3 protein: CATGGFMLTDTQYF

clone size: .
V gene: TRBV25-1
D gene: .
J gene: TRBJ2-5
CDR3 DNA: TGTGCCAGCTTAGGGGTCGATGAGCAGTACTTC
CDR3 protein: CASLGVDEQYF

clone size: .
V gene: TRBV27
D gene: .
J gene: TRBJ1-4
CDR3 DNA: TGTGCCAGCAGTTTTGAGGGAGGCGAAAAACTGTTTTTT
CDR3 protein: CASSFEGGEKLFF

clone size: .
V gene: TRBV7-2
D gene: TRBD1
J gene: TRBJ2-7
CDR3 DNA: TGTGCCAGCAGCCCATCCCGACAGGGGGCCATCTCCTACGAGCAGTACTTC
CDR3 protein: CASSPSRQGAISYEQYF